This TCR beta chain was recorded in a study of beta chain features in type 1 diabetes. Study summary: Sorted cells from all samples, numbering about 99,000,000, were examined.

For this clone: The antigen remains unidentified.

This CDR3 is built from 15 residues. The germline V and J ends were trimmed by 1 base and 6 bases, with 13 bases remaining between them. Germline values: CDR1 LGHNA, CDR2 YNFKEQ. Findings of the study overall: Moderately but significantly shorter TCRB CDR3s were found in Type 1 diabetes patients in all four CD4+ subsets. HLA influence on TCRB rearrangement stayed unresolved here.

What was sequenced were expressed TCRB transcripts, since all of the isolated RNA had been reverse transcribed. Measured with immunoSEQ multiplex PCR; TCRdb has only the in-frame clones, and not every one. Among around 360,000 clones, around 13% were seen once, and the ten largest hold about 0.01%. The rearrangement joins TRBV4-2 to TRBJ2-1; weak D call: TRBD2 (6 bases). This TCR derives from a woman aged 18 to 35 with type 1 diabetes. The sample taken for sequencing was naive CD4+ T cells from blood. The CDR3 reads CASSQGAGPSNEQFF. CDR3 DNA: TGTGCCAGCAGCCAAGGGGCGGGACCGTCCAATGAGCAGTTCTTC.